This T cell receptor (beta chain) comes out of a study of OX40 agonist ivuxolimab in advanced cancers. In the study overall: Partial responses were achieved by three patients: one hepatocellular carcinoma, two cutaneous melanoma.

General observations from the study: Specificity for antigen went undetermined in the expanded peripheral T cells.

Turning to this clone: Its antigen remains unknown.

Clones were sequenced by immunoSEQ multiplex PCR, and TCRdb holds only the in-frame ones, with some missing. Counted here are about 93,000 clones, approximately 92% occurring once; the ten biggest clones make up about 0.3%. Germline CDR1 GTSNPN, CDR2 SVGIG (reference sequence). The CDR3 sequence is 13 residues long. V lost 4 bases and J 3 bases, leaving 12 bases between the germline ends. Patients with a history of autoimmune disease or on systemic immunosuppression were excluded. The sequence came from an adult with an advanced solid tumor such as melanoma, head and neck, liver or kidney cancer. The material was CD4+ or CD8+ T cells sorted from blood, obtained in a trial of the OX40 agonist ivuxolimab. The chain recombines TRBV30 with TRBJ1-2, with D perhaps matching TRBD1 (6 bases). The CDR3 DNA reads TGTGCCTGGACTCCGGGGGGGCACTATGGCTACACCTTC. Residues: CAWTPGGHYGYTF. Full variable domain (remainder filled in from reference TRBV30 and TRBJ1-2): SQTIHQWPATLVQPVGSPLSLECTVEGTSNPNLYWYRQAAGRGLQLLFYSVGIGQISSEVPQNLSASRPQDRQFILSSKKLLLSDSGFYLCAWTPGGHYGYTFGSGTRLTVV.